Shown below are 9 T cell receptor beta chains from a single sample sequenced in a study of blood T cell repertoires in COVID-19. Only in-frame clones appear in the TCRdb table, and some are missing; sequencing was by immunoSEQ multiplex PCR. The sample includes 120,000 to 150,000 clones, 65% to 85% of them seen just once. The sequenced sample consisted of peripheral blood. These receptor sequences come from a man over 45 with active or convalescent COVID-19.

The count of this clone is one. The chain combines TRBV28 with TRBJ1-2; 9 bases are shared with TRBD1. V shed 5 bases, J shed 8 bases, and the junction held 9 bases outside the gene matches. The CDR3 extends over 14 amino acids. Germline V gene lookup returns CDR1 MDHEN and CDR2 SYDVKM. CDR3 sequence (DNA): TGTGCCAGCAGTAAACAGGGGGCTTTACGGGGCTACACCTTC. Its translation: CASSKQGALRGYTF.

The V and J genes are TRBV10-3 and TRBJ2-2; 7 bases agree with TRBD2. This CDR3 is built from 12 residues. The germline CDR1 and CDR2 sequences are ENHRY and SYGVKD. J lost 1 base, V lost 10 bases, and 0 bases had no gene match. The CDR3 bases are TGTGCCACTAGCGGGAACACCGGGGAGCTGTTTTTT. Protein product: CATSGNTGELFF.

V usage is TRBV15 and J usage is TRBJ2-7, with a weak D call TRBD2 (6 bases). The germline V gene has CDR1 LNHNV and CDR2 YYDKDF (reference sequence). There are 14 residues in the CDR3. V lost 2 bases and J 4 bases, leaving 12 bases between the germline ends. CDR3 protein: CATSRPGLSYEQYF. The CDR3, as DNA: TGTGCCACCAGCAGACCGGGACTCAGTTACGAGCAGTACTTC.

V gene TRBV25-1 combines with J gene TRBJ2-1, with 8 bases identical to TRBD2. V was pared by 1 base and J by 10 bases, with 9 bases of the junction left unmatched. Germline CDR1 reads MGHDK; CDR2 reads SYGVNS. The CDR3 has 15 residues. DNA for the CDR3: TGTGCCAGCAGTGAATCAGCGGGACTAGGGTCGGAGCAGTTCTTC. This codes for CASSESAGLGSEQFF.

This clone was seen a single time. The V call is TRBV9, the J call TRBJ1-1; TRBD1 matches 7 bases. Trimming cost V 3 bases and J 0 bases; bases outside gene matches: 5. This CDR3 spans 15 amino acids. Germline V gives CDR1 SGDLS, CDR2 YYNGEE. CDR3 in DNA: TGTGCCAGCAGCGACGGGACAGCCCTGAACACTGAAGCTTTCTTT. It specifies CASSDGTALNTEAFF. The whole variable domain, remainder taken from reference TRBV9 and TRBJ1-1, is DSGVTQTPKHLITATGQRVTLRCSPRSGDLSVYWYQQSLDQGLQFLIQYYNGEERAKGNILERFSAQQFPDLHSELNLSSLELGDSALYFCASSDGTALNTEAFFGQGTRLTVV.

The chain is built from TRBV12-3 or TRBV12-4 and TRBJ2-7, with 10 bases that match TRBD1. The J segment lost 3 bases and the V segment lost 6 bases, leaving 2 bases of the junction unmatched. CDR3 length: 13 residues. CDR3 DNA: TGTGCCAGCAGGAGGACAGGGGGCTACGAGCAGTACTTC. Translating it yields CASRRTGGYEQYF.

The CDR3 region is CAWSRESYGYTF. The CDR3 bases are TGTGCCTGGAGCCGGGAAAGCTATGGCTACACCTTC. The J gene is TRBJ1-2, the V gene TRBV30; D not resolved. In germline, CDR1 is GTSNPN, CDR2 SVGIG (reference sequence). The length of the CDR3 is 12 residues. The germline V and J ends were trimmed by 3 bases and 4 bases, with 9 bases remaining between them.

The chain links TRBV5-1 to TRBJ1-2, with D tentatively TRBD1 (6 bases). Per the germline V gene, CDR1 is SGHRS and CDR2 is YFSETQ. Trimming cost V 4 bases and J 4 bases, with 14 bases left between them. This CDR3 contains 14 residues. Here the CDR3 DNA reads TGCGCCAGCAGCAAAGAGGACAGATCCTATGGCTACACCTTC. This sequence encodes CASSKEDRSYGYTF.

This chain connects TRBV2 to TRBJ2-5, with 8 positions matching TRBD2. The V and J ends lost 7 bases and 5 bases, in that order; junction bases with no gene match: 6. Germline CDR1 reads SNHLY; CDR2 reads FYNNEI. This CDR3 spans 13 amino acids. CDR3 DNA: TGTGCCAGCAAGCCGGGAGGGCGGGAGACCCAGTACTTC. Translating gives CASKPGGRETQYF. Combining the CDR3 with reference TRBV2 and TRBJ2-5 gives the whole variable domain EPEVTQTPSHQVTQMGQEVILRCVPISNHLYFYWYRQILGQKVEFLVSFYNNEISEKSEIFDDQFSVERPDGSNFTLKIRSTKLEDSAMYFCASKPGGRETQYFGPGTRLLVL.